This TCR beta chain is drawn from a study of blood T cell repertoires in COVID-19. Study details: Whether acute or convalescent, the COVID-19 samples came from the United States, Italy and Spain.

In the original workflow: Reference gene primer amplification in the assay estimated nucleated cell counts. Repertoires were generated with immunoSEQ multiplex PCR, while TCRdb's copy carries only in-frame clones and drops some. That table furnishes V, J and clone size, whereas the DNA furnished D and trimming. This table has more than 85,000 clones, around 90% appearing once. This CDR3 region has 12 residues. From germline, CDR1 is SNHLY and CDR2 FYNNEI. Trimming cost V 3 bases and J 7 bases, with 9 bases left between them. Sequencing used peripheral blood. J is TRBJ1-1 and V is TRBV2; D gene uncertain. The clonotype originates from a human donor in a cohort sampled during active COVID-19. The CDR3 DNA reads TGTGCCAGCAGTGAGTGGCCCAGTGAAGCTTTCTTT. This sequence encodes CASSEWPSEAFF.